The 8 T cell receptor beta chains in this list originate from one sample, sequenced in a study of TIL therapy for anti-PD-1-resistant metastatic lung cancer. As for time point: pre-treatment sample, taken before nivolumab and TIL therapy. Most excised metastases sampled were pleural nodules or supraclavicular lymph nodes. This was the immunoSEQ v3 assay. The protocol was immunoSEQ multiplex PCR, while the TCRdb copy is restricted to in-frame clones and leaves out a portion. This sample has 50,000 or so clones, with approximately 70% found just once. Sequenced here: tumor tissue, sampled at baseline. These receptors were obtained from a person between 25 and 80 years old with non-small cell lung cancer.

The chain couples TRBV7-2 to TRBJ2-7; D is uncertain. The V end was cut by 0 bases, the J end by 4 bases, with 10 bases between. Germline CDR1 reads SGHTA; CDR2 reads FQGNSA. This CDR3 comprises 14 residues. CDR3 amino acids: CASSLAPTTYEQYF. In nucleotides, the CDR3 is TGTGCCAGCAGCTTAGCCCCGACAACATACGAGCAGTACTTC.

V is TRBV27 and J is TRBJ2-2; weak D call: TRBD2 (6 bases). This CDR3 has 13 residues. Germline CDR1 and CDR2: MNHEY and SMNVEV (reference sequence). Trimming cost V 4 bases and J 5 bases, with 8 bases left between them. DNA of the CDR3: TGTGCCAGCAGTTGGAGGGAAACCGGGGAGCTGTTTTTT. The encoded protein is CASSWRETGELFF.

This clone was recorded at least ten times. The gene calls are TRBV11-2 and TRBJ1-1; no clear D gene. V lost 5 bases and J 2 bases, leaving 6 bases between the germline ends. The CDR3 totals 12 residues. Germline CDR1 and CDR2: SGHAT and FQNNGV. The CDR3 DNA is TGTGCCAGCAGCCCTTTTAACACTGAAGCTTTCTTT. Residues: CASSPFNTEAFF.

This sequence joins TRBV9 and TRBJ2-1, with D tentatively TRBD1 (7 bases). V lost 4 bases and J lost 2, with 16 bases in between. The CDR3 totals 16 residues. CDR1 and CDR2 from the germline V gene are SGDLS and YYNGEE. The CDR3 DNA is TGTGCCAGCAGCCTTATCCCAGGGGGGACCTACAATGAGCAGTTCTTC. Its translation is CASSLIPGGTYNEQFF. The whole variable domain, filled in from reference TRBV9 and TRBJ2-1, reads DSGVTQTPKHLITATGQRVTLRCSPRSGDLSVYWYQQSLDQGLQFLIQYYNGEERAKGNILERFSAQQFPDLHSELNLSSLELGDSALYFCASSLIPGGTYNEQFFGPGTRLTVL.

V and J are TRBV19 and TRBJ2-7, with a possible D match to TRBD2 (6 bases). V shed 6 bases and J shed 0 bases, with 15 bases lying between them. CDR3 length: 15 amino acids. Germline CDR1 reads LNHDA; CDR2 reads SQIVND (reference sequence). The CDR3 nucleotides are TGTGCCAGTAGCCACGGGGGTCTGACCTCCTACGAGCAGTACTTC. Translating it yields CASSHGGLTSYEQYF. The whole variable domain, remainder taken from reference TRBV19 and TRBJ2-7, is DGGITQSPKYLFRKEGQNVTLSCEQNLNHDAMYWYRQDPGQGLRLIYYSQIVNDFQKGDIAEGYSVSREKKESFPLTVTSAQKNPTAFYLCASSHGGLTSYEQYFGPGTRLTVT.

The chain has TRBV27 and TRBJ2-7; 7 bases fit TRBD2. This CDR3 has 15 amino acids. Germline assignment: CDR1 MNHEY and CDR2 SMNVEV (reference sequence). Trimming took 2 bases from V and 2 from J; bases not matched to a gene: 6. The CDR3 DNA reads as TGTGCCAGCAGTTTAAAGGTGGGAGGGGCCTACGAGCAGTACTTC. Residues: CASSLKVGGAYEQYF.

The chain recombines TRBV28 with TRBJ2-5, with 10 bases aligning to TRBD2. CDR3 length: 16 amino acids. The V and J ends lost 5 bases and 5 bases, in that order; junction bases with no gene match: 11. The germline gives CDR1 MDHEN, CDR2 SYDVKM. The CDR3 here is CASSRILSGGAETQYF. CDR3 in DNA: TGTGCCAGCAGTCGTATCCTCAGCGGGGGGGCGGAGACCCAGTACTTC.

V usage is TRBV7-2 and J usage is TRBJ1-5; a weak D match, TRBD1 (5 bases). V lost 2 bases, J lost 6 bases, and 8 bases lay in between. This CDR3 is built from 13 residues. Germline-derived CDR1 and CDR2 are SGHTA and FQGNSA. The CDR3 here is CASSLYRGQPQHF. CDR3 bases: TGTGCCAGCAGCTTATATAGGGGTCAGCCCCAGCATTTT.